Listed here are 20 T cell receptor beta chains from one sample, sequenced in a study of T cell responses to AZD1222 COVID-19 vaccine. This table comes from immunoSEQ multiplex PCR, and its TCRdb copy is limited to in-frame clones, with some not included. The table includes 100,000 to 150,000 clones, around 90% detected once. Here the sequenced sample was peripheral blood, taken on day 0 of AZD1222 vaccination. The receptors shown here come from an adult in good health.

V usage is TRBV19 and J usage is TRBJ1-1; D might be TRBD1 (5 bases). The CDR3 has 14 residues. Germline values: CDR1 LNHDA, CDR2 SQIVND (reference sequence). The V gene lost 6 bases and the J gene lost 4 bases, with 15 bases spanning the gap. The CDR3 bases are TGTGCCAGTAGCCAGGTACGCAGGGCCACTGAAGCTTTCTTT. Protein sequence: CASSQVRRATEAFF.

This rearrangement joins TRBV30 to TRBJ2-3, with 9 bases that match TRBD2. Germline V gives CDR1 GTSNPN, CDR2 SVGIG (reference sequence). The J segment lost 2 bases and the V segment lost 1 base, leaving 4 bases of the junction unmatched. The CDR3 is 15 amino acids. For the CDR3, the DNA is TGTGCCTGGAGTGGGCTAGCGGGGAACACAGATACGCAGTATTTT. It codes for CAWSGLAGNTDTQYF.

The gene calls are TRBV7-9 and TRBJ1-1; 9 bases are a match to TRBD1. V lost 5 bases to trimming and J lost 4 bases; unmatched junction nucleotides: 5. Germline CDR1 reads SEHNR; CDR2 reads FQNEAQ (reference sequence). The CDR3 contains 14 residues. The CDR3 spells CASSAGTGTTEAFF. The CDR3 DNA reads as TGTGCCAGCAGCGCCGGGACAGGGACCACTGAAGCTTTCTTT.

J is TRBJ1-4 and V is TRBV7-9; no reliable D call. Trimming removed 1 base at V and 4 bases at J, with 10 bases between. The CDR3 has 15 residues. Germline V gene lookup returns CDR1 SEHNR and CDR2 FQNEAQ (reference sequence). In DNA, the CDR3 is TGTGCCAGCAGCTTAGGTCAGGTCAATAATGAAAAACTGTTTTTT. The encoded protein is CASSLGQVNNEKLFF.

This clone was detected only once. The chain carries TRBV5-1 and TRBJ2-2; 9 positions match TRBD2. The V gene's germline CDR1 is SGHRS and CDR2 YFSETQ. V was clipped by 7 bases and J by 0 bases; unmatched bases: 7. CDR3 length: 16 residues. CDR3 region: CASRRSGSSNTGELFF. In DNA, the CDR3 is TGCGCCAGCCGACGTAGCGGGAGTTCGAACACCGGGGAGCTGTTTTTT. Looking up the rest from reference TRBV5-1 and TRBJ2-2 gives the full variable domain: KAGVTQTPRYLIKTRGQQVTLSCSPISGHRSVSWYQQTPGQGLQFLFEYFSETQRNKGNFPGRFSGRQFSNSRSEMNVSTLELGDSALYLCASRRSGSSNTGELFFGEGSRLTVL.

The chain has TRBV12-3 or TRBV12-4 and TRBJ1-2, with no clear D. The CDR3 is 11 residues long. The V and J ends lost 6 bases and 3 bases respectively, with 5 bases between them. The CDR3 loop is CASSRDYGYTF. DNA for the CDR3: TGTGCCAGCAGCCGGGACTATGGCTACACCTTC.

This chain joins TRBV19 and TRBJ2-1, with D possibly TRBD2 on 7 matching bases. Germline V gives CDR1 LNHDA, CDR2 SQIVND (reference sequence). This CDR3 has 15 residues. The V and J ends lost 5 bases and 3 bases respectively, with 14 bases between them. CDR3 in amino acids: CASSWGGRGYNEQFF. In DNA, the CDR3 is TGTGCCAGTAGTTGGGGGGGGCGCGGCTACAATGAGCAGTTCTTC.

The genes are TRBV28 and TRBJ2-3, with 8 bases matching TRBD2. Germline CDR1 is MDHEN and CDR2 is SYDVKM. The CDR3 length is 15 residues. The trim removed 7 bases at V and 5 bases at J, leaving 11 bases unmatched. CDR3 DNA sequence: TGTGCCAGCATCCAAGCGGGAGAAGTGAGAGATACGCAGTATTTT. Translation: CASIQAGEVRDTQYF.

This chain links TRBV6-5 with TRBJ1-5; a possible D gene is TRBD1 (5 bases). The CDR3 has 12 amino acids. V was trimmed by 5 bases and J by 7 bases, leaving 9 bases between them. In germline, CDR1 is MNHEY, CDR2 SVGAGI. The CDR3 nucleotides read TGTGCCAGCAGTCGGGACCCCCAGCCCCAGCATTTT. Translated: CASSRDPQPQHF.

The chain couples TRBV30 to TRBJ1-2; D is ambiguous. This CDR3 spans 13 amino acids. V gave up 7 bases and J gave up 6 bases, with 18 bases separating them. In germline, CDR1 is GTSNPN, CDR2 SVGIG (reference sequence). This CDR3 reads CASSWTGRDGYTF. The CDR3 DNA reads TGTGCCTCCTCCTGGACGGGAAGGGATGGCTACACCTTC. Based on the CDR3 plus reference TRBV30 and TRBJ1-2, the full variable domain is SQTIHQWPATLVQPVGSPLSLECTVEGTSNPNLYWYRQAAGRGLQLLFYSVGIGQISSEVPQNLSASRPQDRQFILSSKKLLLSDSGFYLCASSWTGRDGYTFGSGTRLTVV.

V is TRBV30 and J is TRBJ2-5; D is unresolved. Germline V gene lookup returns CDR1 GTSNPN and CDR2 SVGIG (reference sequence). Between the trimmed V and J ends, which lost 3 bases and 1 base, there was a span of 9 bases. The CDR3 has 13 amino acids. This CDR3 reads CAWRSQPQETQYF. Here the CDR3 DNA reads TGTGCCTGGAGGTCGCAGCCCCAAGAGACCCAGTACTTC. Full variable domain (missing parts from reference TRBV30 and TRBJ2-5): SQTIHQWPATLVQPVGSPLSLECTVEGTSNPNLYWYRQAAGRGLQLLFYSVGIGQISSEVPQNLSASRPQDRQFILSSKKLLLSDSGFYLCAWRSQPQETQYFGPGTRLLVL.

V is TRBV5-8 and J is TRBJ1-5; TRBD1 might be the D (5 bases). Germline V gene data show CDR1 as SGHTS and CDR2 as YDEGEE. The V gene lost 0 bases and the J gene lost 6 bases, with 7 bases spanning the gap. The CDR3 has 13 residues. In nucleotides, the CDR3 is TGTGCCAGCAGCTTGGCCGGGGGTCAGCCCCAGCATTTT. It codes for CASSLAGGQPQHF. The full variable domain, with the rest looked up from reference TRBV5-8 and TRBJ1-5, is EAGVTQSPTHLIKTRGQQATLRCSPISGHTSVYWYQQALGLGLQFLLWYDEGEERNRGNFPPRFSGRQFPNYSSELNVNALELEDSALYLCASSLAGGQPQHFGDGTRLSIL.

This chain connects TRBV19 to TRBJ2-3; weak D call: TRBD2 (6 bases). The germline V gene encodes CDR1 LNHDA and CDR2 SQIVND (reference sequence). This CDR3 region has 16 residues. With 2 bases removed from V and 0 bases from J, the gap between germline ends came to 12 bases. CDR3 nucleotides: TGTGCCAGTAGTATACGGCTAGCGTCTAGCACAGATACGCAGTATTTT. Its translation: CASSIRLASSTDTQYF.

This clone appeared once. The rearrangement joins TRBV7-9 to TRBJ1-1, with unresolved D. CDR3 length: 14 amino acids. Trimming removed 8 bases from V and 0 bases from J, with 13 bases in between. CDR1 and CDR2 (germline): SEHNR, FQNEAQ (reference sequence). CDR3 bases: TGTGCCAGCCTCCAAAATTATGTGAACACTGAAGCTTTCTTT. Protein: CASLQNYVNTEAFF.

The chain joins TRBV2 to TRBJ1-1, with 7 bases fitting TRBD1. V gave up 7 bases and J gave up 1 base; unmatched junction bases: 6. This CDR3 is 14 amino acids long. The V gene's germline CDR1 is SNHLY and CDR2 FYNNEI. CDR3 in DNA: TGTGCCAGCATTCCGGGACAGTGGAACACTGAAGCTTTCTTT. Encoded protein: CASIPGQWNTEAFF.

This chain connects TRBV6-5 to TRBJ2-3; D not resolved. Germline CDR1 reads MNHEY; CDR2 reads SVGAGI. The CDR3 has 15 residues. V shed 5 bases and J shed 5 bases, with 17 bases lying between them. CDR3 sequence (DNA): TGTGCCAGCAGTCACCCCCTTGGGGTGGGAGATACGCAGTATTTT. This translates into CASSHPLGVGDTQYF.

The CDR3 bases are TGTGCCAGCAGTCCCGGCGGGATAGTCTATACGCAGTATTTT. Amino acids: CASSPGGIVYTQYF. The chain joins TRBV28 to TRBJ2-3; D perhaps matches TRBD2 (6 bases). Deletions cut 5 bases from V and 7 bases from J, with 16 bases between. The CDR3 has 14 residues. Germline lookup yields CDR1 MDHEN and CDR2 SYDVKM.

This chain connects TRBV7-8 to TRBJ1-2; no clear D. Germline V lookup: CDR1 SGHVS, CDR2 FQNEAQ. The CDR3 extends over 16 amino acids. The V gene lost 4 bases and the J gene lost 3 bases, with 18 bases spanning the gap. CDR3 coding DNA: TGTGCCAGCAGCTCAACCCTTTCCGGGAACCACTATGGCTACACCTTC. As protein: CASSSTLSGNHYGYTF. The full variable domain, completed using reference TRBV7-8 and TRBJ1-2, is GAGVSQSPRYKVAKRGQDVALRCDPISGHVSLFWYQQALGQGPEFLTYFQNEAQLDKSGLPSDRFFAERPEGSVSTLKIQRTQQEDSAVYLCASSSTLSGNHYGYTFGSGTRLTVV.

CDR3 nucleotide sequence: TGTGCCAGCAGCTCGGGACAGGCCCTTGGCTACACCTTC. This encodes CASSSGQALGYTF. The chain combines TRBV12-3 or TRBV12-4 with TRBJ1-2, with TRBD1 matching 8 bases. Trimming cost V 6 bases and J 7 bases; bases outside gene matches: 7. This CDR3 contains 13 residues.

There are a few counts of this clone. The rearrangement links TRBV2 to TRBJ1-6; perhaps TRBD1 as D (5 bases). Germline loops: CDR1 SNHLY, CDR2 FYNNEI. The V gene lost 5 bases and the J gene lost 5 bases, with 13 bases spanning the gap. This CDR3 contains 15 residues. The CDR3 spells CASSPGRANNSPLHF. CDR3 coding DNA: TGTGCCAGCAGTCCCGGCAGGGCCAATAATTCACCCCTCCACTTT.